The 18 T cell receptor beta chains below come from one sample, sequenced in a study of blood T cell repertoires in COVID-19. Method: immunoSEQ multiplex PCR; TCRdb's copy keeps in-frame clones and lacks some. The sample lists over 150,000 clones, 84% occurring once. The sequenced sample consisted of peripheral blood. These receptors were obtained from a human donor in a cohort sampled during active COVID-19.

This clone turned up a few times. The chain carries TRBV2 and TRBJ1-2; D possibly corresponds to TRBD1 (6 bases). The CDR3 has 15 residues. Germline V gives CDR1 SNHLY, CDR2 FYNNEI. Trimming took off 3 bases at V and 5 bases at J, with 16 bases between the two ends. The CDR3 nucleotides are TGTGCCAGCAGTGAGTGGTTGGACAGCCAATATGGCTACACCTTC. This translates into CASSEWLDSQYGYTF.

The gene calls are TRBV15 and TRBJ1-2; weak D call: TRBD1 (6 bases). Looked up from germline, CDR1 is LNHNV and CDR2 is YYDKDF (reference sequence). The CDR3 runs to 17 residues. The V gene lost 5 bases and the J gene lost 1 base, with 20 bases spanning the gap. The chain's CDR3 is CATSSRSRDTVNYGYTF. In nucleotides, the CDR3 is TGTGCCACCAGCTCCCGGAGCCGGGACACAGTTAACTATGGCTACACCTTC.

This chain links TRBV21-1 with TRBJ1-5; the listed D gene, TRBD1, was not tested against the DNA. TRBV21-1 is an annotated pseudogene. The CDR3 has 16 residues. CDR3: CASSKEDRLSNQPQHF. The CDR3 DNA sequence: TGTGCCAGCAGCAAAGAGGACAGGCTTAGCAATCAGCCCCAGCATTTT.

The chain combines TRBV11-2 with TRBJ1-2; 12 bases agree with TRBD1. Germline values: CDR1 SGHAT, CDR2 FQNNGV. The ends lost 5 bases at V and 4 bases at J; junction bases unmatched: 11. This CDR3 has 17 residues. The CDR3 DNA reads TGTGCCAGCAGCGTCTCCGGGACAGGGGGCGCGGGCTATGGCTACACCTTC. It is translated as CASSVSGTGGAGYGYTF.

CDR3 in DNA: TGCGCCAGCAGCCCGGCACCGGCTGCGGGTTCTGAAGCTTTCTTT. It encodes CASSPAPAAGSEAFF. V gene TRBV5-1 combines with J gene TRBJ1-1; D call uncertain. The CDR3 has 15 residues. V lost 4 bases and J 6 bases, leaving 19 bases between the germline ends. Germline CDR1 is SGHRS and CDR2 is YFSETQ.

V is TRBV29-1 and J is TRBJ2-3; 11 nucleotides align to TRBD2. J gave up 5 bases and V 3 bases, and 1 base lay outside the gene matches. The CDR3 covers 13 residues. Looked up from germline, CDR1 is SQVTM and CDR2 is ANQGSEA. In DNA, the CDR3 is TGCAGCGTTGAGGGACTAGCGGTAGATACGCAGTATTTT. It yields the protein CSVEGLAVDTQYF.

The J gene is TRBJ1-1, the V gene TRBV3-1 (or the pseudogene TRBV3-2); D might be TRBD1 (5 bases). Germline V gene data show CDR1 as LGHDT and CDR2 as YNNKEL (reference sequence). Between the trimmed V and J ends, which lost 2 bases and 1 base, there was a span of 8 bases. CDR3 length: 14 amino acids. The DNA of the CDR3 is TGTGCCAGCAGCCAATCAGGGTGGAACACTGAAGCTTTCTTT. Amino acid sequence: CASSQSGWNTEAFF.

The CDR3 coding sequence is TGTGCCTGGAGTGTAGACGGGACAGGGGCCCACGAGCAGTACTTC. Its protein is CAWSVDGTGAHEQYF. The chain uses TRBV30 and TRBJ2-7; 10 bases are a match to TRBD1. V trimming: 0 bases; J trimming: 5 bases; junction bases outside the gene matches: 7. The CDR3 is 15 amino acids. CDR1 is GTSNPN, CDR2 SVGIG, per germline (reference sequence).

The chain employs TRBV6-1 and TRBJ1-5; D unclear. V lost 3 bases to trimming and J lost 3 bases, with 15 bases between them. The CDR3 contains 16 residues. Per the germline V gene, CDR1 is MNHNS and CDR2 is SASEGT. The CDR3 DNA sequence: TGTGCCAGCAGTGAGTCGGAGGGATCCCCCAATCAGCCCCAGCATTTT. It specifies CASSESEGSPNQPQHF.

V usage is TRBV24-1 and J usage is TRBJ2-2; D possibly corresponds to TRBD1 (5 bases). The CDR3 runs to 14 residues. Trimming stripped 3 bases from V and 6 bases from J, with 10 bases between. The germline CDR1 and CDR2 sequences are KGHDR and SFDVKD. CDR3 nucleotide sequence: TGTGCCACCAGTGATACGACAGAGGCCGGGGAGCTGTTTTTT. Translated, it gives CATSDTTEAGELFF.

This chain connects TRBV28 to TRBJ1-1, with D possibly TRBD1 on 5 matching bases. The CDR3 extends over 14 amino acids. Germline CDR1 MDHEN, CDR2 SYDVKM. Between the trimmed V and J ends, which lost 3 bases and 4 bases, there was a span of 12 bases. The CDR3 DNA is TGTGCCAGCAGTTTCACCCGGGGGTCCACTGAAGCTTTCTTT. This sequence encodes CASSFTRGSTEAFF.

DNA of the CDR3: TGTGCCAGCAGCCACGTCACGGGACTAGCGGGGACCGGGGAGCTGTTTTTT. This sequence encodes CASSHVTGLAGTGELFF. The chain couples TRBV3-1 (or the pseudogene TRBV3-2) to TRBJ2-2, with 13 bases identical to TRBD2. V was clipped by 3 bases and J by 5 bases; unmatched bases: 6. The CDR3 is 17 residues long. Germline lookup yields CDR1 LGHDT and CDR2 YNNKEL (reference sequence).

The rearrangement links TRBV4-1 to TRBJ1-2; 7 positions agree with TRBD1. This CDR3 comprises 17 residues. Germline CDR1 MGHRA, CDR2 YSYEKL. V trimming: 3 bases; J trimming: 3 bases; junction bases outside the gene matches: 13. As DNA, the CDR3 is TGCGCCAGCAGCCAGCACGGACAGGCGGACCCACACTATGGCTACACCTTC. Its protein product is CASSQHGQADPHYGYTF.

This clone was detected only a few times. The chain has TRBV12-3 or TRBV12-4 and TRBJ1-2, with TRBD1 matching over 9 bases. This CDR3 has 13 residues. V gave up 9 bases and J gave up 7 bases; unmatched junction bases: 9. The CDR3 spells CASNPGTGSGYTF. CDR3 DNA sequence: TGTGCCAGTAACCCCGGGACAGGGAGTGGCTACACCTTC.

V and J are TRBV9 and TRBJ2-2, with 8 bases identical to TRBD2. Germline CDR1 reads SGDLS; CDR2 reads YYNGEE. V lost 0 bases and J lost 10; bases outside the gene matches: 8. The CDR3 sequence is 15 residues long. The DNA of the CDR3 is TGTGCCAGCAGCGTAGGGGCTAGCGGGTATGAGGAGCTGTTTTTT. Protein sequence: CASSVGASGYEELFF.

The chain recombines TRBV10-3 with TRBJ2-2, with D tentatively TRBD1 (6 bases). The germline V gene has CDR1 ENHRY and CDR2 SYGVKD. The CDR3 has 15 residues. Trimming removed 5 bases at V and 2 bases at J, with 12 bases between. CDR3 DNA sequence: TGTGCCATCAGTTCCGGGACACCTAACACCGGGGAGCTGTTTTTT. It translates to CAISSGTPNTGELFF.

This rearrangement joins TRBV10-3 to TRBJ2-2; the match to TRBD2 covers 7 bases. CDR1 is ENHRY, CDR2 SYGVKD, per germline. This CDR3 is 15 amino acids long. After removal of 9 bases from V and 2 bases from J, the junction contained 9 bases not matched to a gene. DNA for the CDR3: TGTGCCATTACCGGGACTACCTTTAACACCGGGGAGCTGTTTTTT. Amino acid sequence: CAITGTTFNTGELFF.

CDR3 loop: CASSLVVGNYGYTF. CDR3 coding DNA: TGTGCCAGCAGCTTAGTTGTCGGGAACTATGGCTACACCTTC. The gene calls are TRBV7-2 and TRBJ1-2; the D is unclear. The V end was cut by 1 base, the J end by 2 bases, with 8 bases between. The CDR3 is made up of 14 amino acids. Germline loops: CDR1 SGHTA, CDR2 FQGNSA.